The rows below give T cell receptor beta chains drawn from one sample of a study of T cell changes during pregnancy in multiple sclerosis. TCRdb's table, derived via immunoSEQ multiplex PCR, lists solely in-frame clones and lacks some. The profile shows around 110,000 clones, roughly 90% of them singletons. Sample: peripheral blood, taken after pregnancy. The receptors here all came from a female donor with multiple sclerosis, enrolled in a pregnancy study. CDR3s include the opening cysteine and the closing phenylalanine or tryptophan. D genes are given only for firm matches.

d_call: TRBD1
v_call: TRBV4-2
j_call: TRBJ2-2
cdr3_nt: TGTGCCAGCAGCTCCCCGGACCCAGGGGGCCGGGGCACCGGGGAGCTGTTTTTT
cdr3_aa: CASSSPDPGGRGTGELFF

d_call: TRBD2
v_call: TRBV30
j_call: TRBJ2-7
cdr3_nt: TGTGCCTGGAGTCGGGGACTAGCGGGACGAGACTACGAGCAGTACTTC
cdr3_aa: CAWSRGLAGRDYEQYF

d_call: TRBD2
v_call: TRBV15
j_call: TRBJ2-5
cdr3_nt: TGTGCCACCAGCGGAGGTTTGACTAGCGGGGACTTGGAGTACTTC
cdr3_aa: CATSGGLTSGDLEYF

d_call: -
v_call: TRBV2
j_call: TRBJ1-3
cdr3_nt: TGTGCCAGCAGTGTCGGAGGGAGGTCGGGAAACACCATATATTTT
cdr3_aa: CASSVGGRSGNTIYF

d_call: -
v_call: TRBV28
j_call: TRBJ1-2
cdr3_nt: TGTGCCAGCAGTCCCCCTCCTGGGCTCGGCTACACCTTC
cdr3_aa: CASSPPPGLGYTF

d_call: TRBD1
v_call: TRBV7-9
j_call: TRBJ1-2
cdr3_nt: TGTGCCAGCAGTATACAGGGGGATGGCTACACCTTC
cdr3_aa: CASSIQGDGYTF

d_call: -
v_call: TRBV30
j_call: TRBJ2-1
cdr3_nt: TGTGCCTGGAGTGTACAACTATTATACAATGAGCAGTTCTTC
cdr3_aa: CAWSVQLLYNEQFF

d_call: TRBD2
v_call: TRBV7-3
j_call: TRBJ2-1
cdr3_nt: TGTGCCAGCAGCTCGGGGGGCTACAATGAGCAGTTCTTC
cdr3_aa: CASSSGGYNEQFF

d_call: -
v_call: TRBV9
j_call: TRBJ2-1
cdr3_nt: TGTGCCAGCAGCGTAGATCTAGCGAGCAATGAGCAGTTCTTC
cdr3_aa: CASSVDLASNEQFF

d_call: TRBD2
v_call: TRBV19
j_call: TRBJ2-1
cdr3_nt: TGTGCCAGTAGTCCCTGGACTAGCGGGAGCAATGAGCAGTTCTTC
cdr3_aa: CASSPWTSGSNEQFF